This paragraph reports one TCR beta chain. Its antigen is currently unknown. The data were obtained in a study of beta chain features in type 1 diabetes. Study-wide results and caveats: Any role of HLA type in TCRB rearrangement remained unresolved here. Patients with Type 1 diabetes showed moderately but significantly shorter TCRB CDR3s in all four CD4+ subsets.

One heparinised blood draw, averaging roughly 120 mL, came from each donor. Expressed TCRB transcripts were sequenced after all isolated RNA was converted to cDNA. Measured with immunoSEQ multiplex PCR; TCRdb has only the in-frame clones, and not every one. The repertoire includes hundreds of thousands of clones, around 15% of them detected once, and approximately 0.093% sits in the top ten. The CDR3 length is 15 residues. Germline lookup yields CDR1 SQVTM and CDR2 ANQGSEA. V gave up 4 bases and J gave up 3 bases, with 19 bases separating them. This TCR came from a man between 18 and 35 years old in good health. This chain links TRBV29-1 with TRBJ2-7; no reliable D call. The sequenced material came from naive CD4+ T cells from blood. CDR3 DNA: TGCAGCGTTGGTCGAGGATATATTACCATCTACGAGCAGTACTTC. Translation gives CSVGRGYITIYEQYF.